The source of this T cell receptor (beta chain) is a study of T cell repertoires in cytomegalovirus infection. The wider study: Carrying CMV and the relevant HLA type showed in public TCR beta signatures.

General study results and limits: The ex vivo response showed dominance by HLA-C-restricted CMV-specific TCR beta clonotypes. Frequencies of public TCR beta families were cumulated, and this identified carriers of CMV plus the relevant HLA.

This clonotype was seen a handful of times. Its specificity is not known. One entry per CDR3 protein results from TCRdb running MiXCR on the reads. The profile shows 800,000 to 950,000 distinct CDR3 sequences, around a third of them singletons. Specimen: cultured CD8+ T cells from PBMCs, collected from culture after CMV antigen stimulation. This TCR derives from a human donor in good health (CMV status not recorded). Some clones in this sample may be carry-over from other donors' samples.

The CDR3 spells CASSLSGRVDEAFF. In nucleotides, the CDR3 is TGTGCCAGCAGTTTATCGGGCAGGGTCGATGAAGCTTTCTTT. V gene TRBV27 combines with J gene TRBJ1-1; D perhaps matches TRBD1 (5 bases). Trimming removed 0 bases at V and 7 bases at J, with 12 bases between. The V gene's germline CDR1 is MNHEY and CDR2 SMNVEV (reference sequence). This CDR3 contains 14 residues.